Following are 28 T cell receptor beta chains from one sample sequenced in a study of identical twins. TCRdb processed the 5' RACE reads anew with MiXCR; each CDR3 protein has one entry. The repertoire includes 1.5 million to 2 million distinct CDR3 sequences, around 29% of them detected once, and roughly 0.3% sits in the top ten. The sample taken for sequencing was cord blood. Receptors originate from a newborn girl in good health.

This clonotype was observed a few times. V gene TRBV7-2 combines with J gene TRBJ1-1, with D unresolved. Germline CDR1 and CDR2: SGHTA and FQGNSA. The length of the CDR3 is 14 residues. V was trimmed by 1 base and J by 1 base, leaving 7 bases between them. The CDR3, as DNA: TGTGCCAGCAGCTTAGTCCTACGGAACACTGAAGCTTTCTTT. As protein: CASSLVLRNTEAFF.

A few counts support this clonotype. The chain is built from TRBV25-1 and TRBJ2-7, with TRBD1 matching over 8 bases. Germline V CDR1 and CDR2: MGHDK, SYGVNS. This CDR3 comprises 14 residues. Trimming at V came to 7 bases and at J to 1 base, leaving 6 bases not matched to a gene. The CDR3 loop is CASNRDRPSYEQYF. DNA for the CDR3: TGTGCCAGCAACAGGGACAGGCCATCCTACGAGCAGTACTTC.

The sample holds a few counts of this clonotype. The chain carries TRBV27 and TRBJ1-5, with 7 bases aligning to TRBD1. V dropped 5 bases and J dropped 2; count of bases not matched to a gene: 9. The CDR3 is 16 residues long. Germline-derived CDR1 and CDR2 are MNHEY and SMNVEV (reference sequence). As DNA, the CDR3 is TGTGCCAGCAGTGCACATCAGGGGGAGGGCAATCAGCCCCAGCATTTT. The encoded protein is CASSAHQGEGNQPQHF.

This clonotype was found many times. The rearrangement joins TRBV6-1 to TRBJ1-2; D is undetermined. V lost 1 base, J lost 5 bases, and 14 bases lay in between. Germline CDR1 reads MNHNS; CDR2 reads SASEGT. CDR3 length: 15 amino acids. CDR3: CASSEGAGSVYGYTF. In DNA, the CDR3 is TGTGCCAGCAGTGAAGGAGCGGGGTCGGTATATGGCTACACCTTC.

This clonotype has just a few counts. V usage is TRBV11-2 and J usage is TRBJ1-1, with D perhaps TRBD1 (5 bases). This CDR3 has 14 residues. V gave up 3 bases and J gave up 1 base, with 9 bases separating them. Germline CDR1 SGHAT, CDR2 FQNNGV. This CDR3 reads CASSFFRGNTEAFF. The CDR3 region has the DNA TGTGCCAGCAGCTTTTTTAGGGGGAACACTGAAGCTTTCTTT.

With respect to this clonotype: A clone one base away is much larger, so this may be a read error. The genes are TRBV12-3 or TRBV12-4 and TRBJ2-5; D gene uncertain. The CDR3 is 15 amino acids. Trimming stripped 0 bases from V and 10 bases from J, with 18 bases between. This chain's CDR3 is CASSLALGPLVIQYF. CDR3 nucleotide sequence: TGTGCCAGCAGTTTAGCTCTAGGGCCCTTAGTAATCCAGTACTTC.

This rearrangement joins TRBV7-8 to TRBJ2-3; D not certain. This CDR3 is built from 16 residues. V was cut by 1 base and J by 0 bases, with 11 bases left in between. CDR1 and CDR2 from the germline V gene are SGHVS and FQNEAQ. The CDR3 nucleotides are TGTGCCAGCAGCTTAGTCTGGCGCCATAGCACAGATACGCAGTATTTT. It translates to CASSLVWRHSTDTQYF.

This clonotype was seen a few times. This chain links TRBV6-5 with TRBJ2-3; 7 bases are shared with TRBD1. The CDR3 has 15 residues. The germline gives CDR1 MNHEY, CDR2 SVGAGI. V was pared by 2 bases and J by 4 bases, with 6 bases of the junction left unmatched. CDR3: CASSYDRALSDTQYF. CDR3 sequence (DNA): TGTGCCAGCAGTTACGACAGGGCCTTGTCAGATACGCAGTATTTT.

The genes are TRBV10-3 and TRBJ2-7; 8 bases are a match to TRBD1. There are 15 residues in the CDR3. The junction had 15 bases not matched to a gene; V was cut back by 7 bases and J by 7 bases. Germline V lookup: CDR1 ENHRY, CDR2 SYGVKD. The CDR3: CAIKPDRGLYNEQYF. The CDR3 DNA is TGTGCCATCAAACCCGACAGGGGCCTCTACAATGAGCAGTACTTC.

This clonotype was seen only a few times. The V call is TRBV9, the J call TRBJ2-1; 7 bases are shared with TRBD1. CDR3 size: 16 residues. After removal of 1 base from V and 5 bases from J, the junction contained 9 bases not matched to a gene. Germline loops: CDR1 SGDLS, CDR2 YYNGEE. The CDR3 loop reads CASSVPRQGLDNEQFF. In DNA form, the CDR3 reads TGTGCCAGCAGCGTACCCCGACAGGGATTAGACAATGAGCAGTTCTTC.

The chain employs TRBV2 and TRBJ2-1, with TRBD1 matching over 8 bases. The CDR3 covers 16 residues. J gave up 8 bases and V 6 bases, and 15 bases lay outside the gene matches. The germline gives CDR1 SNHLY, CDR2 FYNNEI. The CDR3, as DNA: TGTGCCAGCAGCCGACAGGGGCGTATCGCGGTCGATGAGCAGTTCTTC. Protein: CASSRQGRIAVDEQFF.

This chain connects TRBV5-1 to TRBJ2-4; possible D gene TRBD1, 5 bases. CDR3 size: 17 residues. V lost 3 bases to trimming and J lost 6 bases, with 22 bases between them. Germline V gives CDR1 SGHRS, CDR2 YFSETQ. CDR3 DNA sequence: TGCGCCAGCAGCTCCCGCCCGACAGCCTACGGTGGAAACATTCAGTACTTC. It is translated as CASSSRPTAYGGNIQYF.

In DNA form, the CDR3 reads TGTGCCATCAGTGAGTCGCCCCGGACAGGTGGCGAAAAACTGTTTTTT. It specifies CAISESPRTGGEKLFF. The J gene is TRBJ1-4, the V gene TRBV10-3; TRBD1 aligns across 7 bases. After removal of 0 bases from V and 8 bases from J, the junction contained 9 bases not matched to a gene. Germline loops: CDR1 ENHRY, CDR2 SYGVKD. The length of the CDR3 is 16 residues.

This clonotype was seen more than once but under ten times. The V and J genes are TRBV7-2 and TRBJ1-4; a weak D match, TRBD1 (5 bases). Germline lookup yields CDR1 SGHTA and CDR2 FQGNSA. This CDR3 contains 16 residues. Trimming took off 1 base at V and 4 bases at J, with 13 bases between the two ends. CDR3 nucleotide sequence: TGTGCCAGCAGCTTAGAAACGGGACTGGGTAATGAAAAACTGTTTTTT. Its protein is CASSLETGLGNEKLFF.

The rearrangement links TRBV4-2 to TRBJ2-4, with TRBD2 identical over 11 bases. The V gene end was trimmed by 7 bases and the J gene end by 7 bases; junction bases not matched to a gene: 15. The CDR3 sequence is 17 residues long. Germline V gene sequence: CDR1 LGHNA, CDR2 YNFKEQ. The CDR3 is CASTNGQLAGVANIQYF. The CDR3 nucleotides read TGTGCCAGCACCAATGGGCAACTAGCGGGAGTCGCTAACATTCAGTACTTC.

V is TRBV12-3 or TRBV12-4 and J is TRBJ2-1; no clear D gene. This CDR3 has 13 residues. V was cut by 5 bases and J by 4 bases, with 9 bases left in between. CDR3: CASSPHAYNEQFF. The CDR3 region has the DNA TGTGCCAGCAGTCCTCATGCGTACAATGAGCAGTTCTTC.

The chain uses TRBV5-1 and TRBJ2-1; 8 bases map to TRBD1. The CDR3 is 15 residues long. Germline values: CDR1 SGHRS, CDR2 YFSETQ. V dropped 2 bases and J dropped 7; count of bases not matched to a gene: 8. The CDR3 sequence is CASSLLRQGWNEQFF. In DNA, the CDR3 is TGCGCCAGCAGCTTACTAAGACAGGGGTGGAATGAGCAGTTCTTC.

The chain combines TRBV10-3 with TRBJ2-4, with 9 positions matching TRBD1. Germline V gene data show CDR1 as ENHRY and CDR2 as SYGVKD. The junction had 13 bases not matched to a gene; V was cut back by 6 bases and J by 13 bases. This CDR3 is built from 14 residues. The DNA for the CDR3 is TGTGCCATCAGAACCGGGACAGGGAGTTGGGAGCAGTACTTC. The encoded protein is CAIRTGTGSWEQYF.

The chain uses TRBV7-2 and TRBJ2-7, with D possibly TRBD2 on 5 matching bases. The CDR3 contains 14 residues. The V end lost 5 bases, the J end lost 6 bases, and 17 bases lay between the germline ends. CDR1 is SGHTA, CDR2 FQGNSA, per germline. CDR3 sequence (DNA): TGTGCCAGCAGCGCCTCACTCGGGATTGGCGAGCAGTACTTC. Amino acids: CASSASLGIGEQYF.

The CDR3 region is CASHPTAVHQETQYF. The CDR3, as DNA: TGCGCCAGTCACCCGACGGCAGTACACCAAGAGACCCAGTACTTC. The chain has TRBV5-1 and TRBJ2-5; D uncertain. The germline V and J ends were trimmed by 8 bases and 0 bases, with 17 bases remaining between them. Per germline, CDR1 SGHRS and CDR2 YFSETQ. The CDR3 totals 15 residues.

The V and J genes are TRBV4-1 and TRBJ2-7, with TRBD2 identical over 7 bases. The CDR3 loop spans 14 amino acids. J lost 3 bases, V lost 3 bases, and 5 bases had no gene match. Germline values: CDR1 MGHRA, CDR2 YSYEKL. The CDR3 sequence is CASSHAPSGYEQYF. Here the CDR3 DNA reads TGCGCCAGCAGCCATGCTCCTAGCGGCTACGAGCAGTACTTC.

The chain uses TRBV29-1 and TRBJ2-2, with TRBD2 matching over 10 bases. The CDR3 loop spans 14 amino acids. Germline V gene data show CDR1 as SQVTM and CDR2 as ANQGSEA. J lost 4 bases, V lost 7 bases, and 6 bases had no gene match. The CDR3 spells CSAKQRGGTGELFF. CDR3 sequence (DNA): TGCAGCGCTAAACAGCGGGGGGGCACCGGGGAGCTGTTTTTT.

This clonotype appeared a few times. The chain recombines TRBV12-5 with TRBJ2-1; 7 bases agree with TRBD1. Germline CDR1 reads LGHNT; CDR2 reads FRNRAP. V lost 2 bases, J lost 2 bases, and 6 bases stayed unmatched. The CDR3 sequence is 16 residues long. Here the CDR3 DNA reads TGTGCTAGTGGTTTGACTCGACAGGGCGCCTACAATGAGCAGTTCTTC. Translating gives CASGLTRQGAYNEQFF.

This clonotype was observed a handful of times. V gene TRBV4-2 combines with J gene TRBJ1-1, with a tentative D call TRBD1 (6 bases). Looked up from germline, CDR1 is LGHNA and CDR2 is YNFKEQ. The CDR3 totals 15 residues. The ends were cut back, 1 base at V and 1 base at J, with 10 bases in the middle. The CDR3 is CASSQAPRGNTEAFF. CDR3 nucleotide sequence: TGTGCCAGCAGCCAAGCCCCCAGGGGGAACACTGAAGCTTTCTTT.

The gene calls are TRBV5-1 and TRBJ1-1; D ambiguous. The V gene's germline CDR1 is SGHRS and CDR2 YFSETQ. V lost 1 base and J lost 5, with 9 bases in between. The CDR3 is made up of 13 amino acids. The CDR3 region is CASSLQVETEAFF. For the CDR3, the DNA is TGCGCCAGCAGCTTGCAAGTTGAGACTGAAGCTTTCTTT.

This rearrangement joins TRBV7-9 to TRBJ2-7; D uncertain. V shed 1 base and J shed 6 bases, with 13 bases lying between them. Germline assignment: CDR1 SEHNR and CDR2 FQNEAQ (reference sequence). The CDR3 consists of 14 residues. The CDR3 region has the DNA TGTGCCAGCAGCTTAGGATCAGTGACCTGCGAGCAGTACTTC. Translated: CASSLGSVTCEQYF.

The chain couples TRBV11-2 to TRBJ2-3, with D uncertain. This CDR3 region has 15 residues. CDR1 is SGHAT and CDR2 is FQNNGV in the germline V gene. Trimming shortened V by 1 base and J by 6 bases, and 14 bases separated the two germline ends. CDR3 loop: CASSLAQRTIDTQYF. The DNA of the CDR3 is TGTGCCAGCAGCTTAGCTCAGAGAACAATTGATACGCAGTATTTT. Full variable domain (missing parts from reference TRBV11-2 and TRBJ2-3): EAGVAQSPRYKIIEKRQSVAFWCNPISGHATLYWYQQILGQGPKLLIQFQNNGVVDDSQLPKDRFSAERLKGVDSTLKIQPAKLEDSAVYLCASSLAQRTIDTQYFGPGTRLTVL.

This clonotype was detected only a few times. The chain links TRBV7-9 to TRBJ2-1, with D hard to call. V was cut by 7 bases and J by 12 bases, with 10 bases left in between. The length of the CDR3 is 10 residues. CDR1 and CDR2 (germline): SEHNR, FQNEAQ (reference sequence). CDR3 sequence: CASKGPRQFF. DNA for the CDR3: TGTGCCAGCAAAGGCCCTAGGCAGTTCTTC. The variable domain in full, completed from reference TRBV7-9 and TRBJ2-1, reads DTGVSQNPRHKITKRGQNVTFRCDPISEHNRLYWYRQTLGQGPEFLTYFQNEAQLEKSRLLSDRFSAERPKGSFSTLEIQRTEQGDSAMYLCASKGPRQFFGPGTRLTVL.